One and the same sample provided the 4 T cell receptor beta chains below, sequenced in a study of blood T cell repertoires in COVID-19. The protocol was immunoSEQ multiplex PCR, while the TCRdb copy is restricted to in-frame clones and leaves out a portion. The repertoire holds over 110,000 clones, 84% seen once, with roughly 3.9% in the top ten. The sequencing input was PBMCs or T cells enriched from blood (not recorded which). These receptors originate from a man aged 45-65 years in a cohort exposed to, infected with or recovered from COVID-19 (not recorded which).

This sequence joins TRBV11-2 and TRBJ2-7; TRBD1 aligns across 7 bases. Trimming at V came to 5 bases and at J to 12 bases, leaving 10 bases not matched to a gene. Germline CDR1 and CDR2: SGHAT and FQNNGV. The CDR3 consists of 12 residues. Here the CDR3 DNA reads TGTGCCAGCAGCCGCCGGACAGGCAGTGTGTACTTC. Its translation: CASSRRTGSVYF.

V gene TRBV12-3 or TRBV12-4 combines with J gene TRBJ2-7; the D gene is possibly TRBD1 (7 bases). Trimming stripped 9 bases from V and 2 bases from J, with 11 bases between. The CDR3 totals 12 residues. CDR3 in amino acids: CASGGGPYEQYF. The CDR3, as DNA: TGTGCCAGTGGAGGGGGCCCCTACGAGCAGTACTTC.

The chain is built from TRBV5-4 and TRBJ1-1, with TRBD1 matching over 7 bases. The ends lost 4 bases at V and 4 bases at J; junction bases unmatched: 13. The CDR3 contains 16 residues. Germline V gene data show CDR1 as SGHNT and CDR2 as YYREEE (reference sequence). The CDR3 region is CASSLPFKGAGTEAFF. The CDR3 DNA follows: TGTGCCAGCAGCCTGCCGTTTAAGGGGGCTGGCACTGAAGCTTTCTTT.

The rearrangement links TRBV2 to TRBJ1-6, with D unresolved. Germline V gives CDR1 SNHLY, CDR2 FYNNEI. This CDR3 has 13 amino acids. Trimming shortened V by 10 bases and J by 6 bases, and 13 bases separated the two germline ends. The CDR3 DNA sequence: TGTGCCACCGAGCAGGTCTCTAATTCACCCCTCCACTTT. This gives the protein CATEQVSNSPLHF.